This entry describes one T cell receptor (beta chain). This specimen comes from a study of blood T cell repertoires in COVID-19. The wider study: The origin of the acute and convalescent COVID-19 samples was the United States, Italy and Spain. PBMCs, B-cell-depleted T cells, or T cells were the source of the cDNA or gDNA that made up the material.

In the authors' methods: It was from reference gene primer amplification that nucleated cell counts were estimated. Using immunoSEQ multiplex PCR, the repertoire was profiled, and TCRdb retains in-frame clones only, with some absent. Clonal size and the V and J genes are those of that table, whereas D and trimming came from the DNA. The top ten hold around 1.5% of the sample, which has about 300,000 clones, around 86% seen once. Germline V lookup: CDR1 MRHNA, CDR2 SNTAGT. The CDR3 is 14 amino acids. Germline trimming cut 10 bases from V and 5 bases from J; bases unmatched to any gene: 10. The chain carries TRBV6-4 and TRBJ2-1; TRBD1 matches at 8 bases. This clonotype was sampled from a woman aged 50 to 60 with acute or convalescent COVID-19. The sequencing input was peripheral blood. The CDR3 DNA follows: TGTGCCACCTCACCGGGACAGGCGAACAATGAGCAGTTCTTC. It translates to CATSPGQANNEQFF.